This T cell receptor beta chain was retrieved from a study of CD8+ T cells in alopecia areata. Extraction of RNA preceded its reverse transcription into cDNA, which served as the sequencing template. Only in-frame clones appear in the TCRdb table, and some are missing; sequencing was by immunoSEQ multiplex PCR. Here the sample spans some 180,000 clones, roughly 60% being singletons. This clone was observed a single time. The TCR originated in a human donor with alopecia areata. The sequenced sample was CD4+ T cells sorted from blood, obtained at week 0.

The CDR3 nucleotides read TGTGCCAGTAGTTACCTAGTAGCAGATACGCAGTATTTT. It encodes CASSYLVADTQYF. This chain uses TRBV19 with TRBJ2-3; no firm D call. Germline lookup yields CDR1 LNHDA and CDR2 SQIVND (reference sequence). Trimming shortened V by 5 bases and J by 4 bases, and 10 bases separated the two germline ends. The CDR3 is made up of 13 amino acids.